This record concerns one T cell receptor beta chain sequence. No antigen is known for it. Each TRB cDNA library was prepared by 5' RACE (with UMI labels). For each CDR3 protein, TCRdb gives one entry from its re-call of the 5' RACE reads, without DNA. Listed are under 110,000 distinct CDR3 sequences; 0.38% falls within the top ten. This record comes from a study of CXCR3-negative and CXCR3-positive naive CD8 T cells. Study-wide results and limits: In CXCR3-positive naive cells, the TRB CDR3s were more hydrophobic than in CXCR3-negative naive cells. Sequencing showed both naive subsets with comparably high diversity, and memory CD8+ cells much lower. TRB CDR3 properties served as the basis for inferring TCR strength, and surface CD5 was comparable between naive subsets. The study found CXCR3 expression partially decreased after cryopreservation and ran most assays on fresh PBMCs.

Germline loops: CDR1 LNHNV, CDR2 YYDKDF (reference sequence). The CDR3 has 14 residues. Sequencing input: naive CXCR3+ CD8+ T cells from blood. Stated subset: CD45RO-CCR7+CD27+CD95- naive CD8+ T cells expressing CXCR3 (TNR3+). This clonotype was sampled from a human donor in good health. Some clones in this sample may be carry-over from other donors' samples. The chain carries TRBV15 and TRBJ2-1; TCRdb designates TRBD1, a call that cannot be tested without DNA. The CDR3 is CATSGKTGYNEQFF.